Below are 5 T cell receptor beta chains sequenced from a single sample in a study of blood T cell repertoires in COVID-19. The data were produced by immunoSEQ multiplex PCR, yet TCRdb's version contains in-frame clones alone and is incomplete. In the table there are 71,000 or so clones, 90% of which are singletons. The specimen was peripheral blood. All receptors derive from a woman between 18 and 29 years old with acute or convalescent COVID-19.

The V gene is TRBV4-1, the J gene TRBJ2-3; 7 nucleotides line up with TRBD1. Germline V gives CDR1 MGHRA, CDR2 YSYEKL. The CDR3 is made up of 17 amino acids. V lost 4 bases and J lost 1; bases outside the gene matches: 11. CDR3 amino acids: CASSLLMPGQRTDTQYF. DNA of the CDR3: TGCGCCAGCAGCCTTCTCATGCCGGGACAGCGCACAGATACGCAGTATTTT.

The genes are TRBV28 and TRBJ1-3; TRBD1 matches 8 bases. The CDR3 totals 14 residues. Germline V lookup: CDR1 MDHEN, CDR2 SYDVKM. The V gene end was trimmed by 7 bases and the J gene end by 6 bases; junction bases not matched to a gene: 8. The CDR3 nucleotides are TGTGCCAGCACGGGCAGGGGGCGTGTAAACACCATATATTTT. Its protein is CASTGRGRVNTIYF.

The rearrangement links TRBV20-1 to TRBJ1-5; 7 bases align to TRBD1. The CDR3 contains 13 residues. The germline CDR1 and CDR2 sequences are DFQATT and SNEGSKA (reference sequence). J lost 7 bases, V lost 3 bases, and 6 bases had no gene match. As DNA, the CDR3 is TGCAGTGCTAGTCCCGACAGGGAACAGCCCCAGCATTTT. This encodes CSASPDREQPQHF.

This chain joins TRBV21-1 and TRBJ2-1; the D call of TRBD2 is as the table states it, not checked on the DNA. TRBV21-1 is described as a pseudogene. CDR3 length equals 16 residues. CDR3 sequence: CASSKGSGEIIDEQFF. CDR3 nucleotide sequence: TGTGCCAGCAGCAAAGGTAGCGGGGAAATTATCGATGAGCAGTTCTTC.

The chain links TRBV30 to TRBJ1-1; 7 nucleotides match TRBD1. Trimming cost V 5 bases and J 1 base; bases outside gene matches: 7. The CDR3 runs 14 residues. Germline CDR1 reads GTSNPN; CDR2 reads SVGIG (reference sequence). The CDR3 here is CAWSQGRGNTEAFF. The CDR3, as DNA: TGTGCCTGGTCACAGGGGCGAGGGAACACTGAAGCTTTCTTT. Full variable domain (remainder filled in from reference TRBV30 and TRBJ1-1): SQTIHQWPATLVQPVGSPLSLECTVEGTSNPNLYWYRQAAGRGLQLLFYSVGIGQISSEVPQNLSASRPQDRQFILSSKKLLLSDSGFYLCAWSQGRGNTEAFFGQGTRLTVV.